This TCR beta chain came from a study of identical twins. Study-level points and caveats: Excess low generation probability was seen in twin-shared out-of-frame alpha sequences.

This clonotype was seen more than once but under ten times. Antigen specificity is unknown. Each CDR3 protein gets one entry after TCRdb re-called the 5' RACE reads with MiXCR. Of approximately 700,000 distinct CDR3 sequences detected, over 15% appear once; the ten largest clones hold under 15%. The CDR3 spans 16 residues. The trim removed 2 bases at V and 2 bases at J, leaving 8 bases unmatched. The germline V gene encodes CDR1 SGHRS and CDR2 YFSETQ. The sample was also linked to a second study, of T cells expressing NK-cell markers. That study reports: As a fraction of CD8+ T cells, dominant NKG2C+ clonotypes reached about 1.0-7.5% in six donors. Also leading the CD3+CD56-NKG2C+ fraction in a handful of donors were these clonotypes.

The chain joins TRBV5-1 to TRBJ2-3; 7 bases fit TRBD2. The source is a woman aged 18-29 years in good health. Sequencing was performed on PBMCs. CDR3 sequence reads: CASSFGGGAYTDTQYF. CDR3 nucleotide sequence: TGCGCCAGCAGCTTTGGCGGGGGAGCGTACACAGATACGCAGTATTTT.